These 32 T cell receptor beta chains were sequenced from one sample in a study of T cells in Graves' hyperthyroidism and ophthalmopathy. TCR beta CDR3 regions were amplified from RNA transcripts. HTBI primers were the set used in a first-round RT-PCR of the TCR CDR3. MiXCR, applied by TCRdb to the multiplex PCR reads, yields one record per CDR3 protein. The sample has 250,000 to 300,000 distinct CDR3 sequences; approximately 18% are singletons. The sequenced material came from blood. The receptor set was obtained from a man between 50 and 59 years old with Graves' ophthalmopathy.

This clonotype has a count of ten or more. The chain links TRBV6-1 to TRBJ1-5; 7 bases agree with TRBD1. Losses at the gene ends were 4 bases for V and 8 bases for J; bases not matched to a gene: 11. Looked up from germline, CDR1 is MNHNS and CDR2 is SASEGT. This CDR3 is built from 15 residues. The CDR3 here is CASSGQGRSGEPQHF. The CDR3 DNA reads TGTGCCAGCAGTGGACAGGGTAGAAGCGGAGAGCCCCAGCATTTT.

The chain has TRBV7-2 and TRBJ2-1, with unresolved D. The CDR3 length is 13 residues. CDR1 SGHTA and CDR2 FQGNSA come from the germline V gene. Trimming removed 4 bases from V and 10 bases from J, with 14 bases in between. This CDR3 is CASSSSWGGEQFF. The CDR3 bases are TGTGCCAGCAGCTCCTCCTGGGGTGGAGAGCAGTTCTTC.

This clonotype has more than one count but fewer than ten. J is TRBJ1-1 and V is TRBV20-1; D not resolved. Trimming shortened V by 1 base and J by 3 bases, and 9 bases separated the two germline ends. CDR3 size: 13 residues. Germline loops: CDR1 DFQATT, CDR2 SNEGSKA (reference sequence). The CDR3 nucleotides are TGCAGTGCTAGAGGGGGTCTGGACACTGAAGCTTTCTTT. The encoded protein is CSARGGLDTEAFF.

This clonotype was detected only a few times. The chain is built from TRBV19 and TRBJ1-5; D possibly corresponds to TRBD1 (5 bases). V dropped 0 bases and J dropped 0 bases, with 12 bases sitting between them. Germline V gene lookup returns CDR1 LNHDA and CDR2 SQIVND (reference sequence). This CDR3 contains 17 residues. The CDR3 DNA reads as TGTGCCAGTAGTATAGAAGGAGGGGCCTATAGCAATCAGCCCCAGCATTTT. It encodes CASSIEGGAYSNQPQHF.

This clonotype was observed a few times. V gene TRBV10-3 combines with J gene TRBJ2-1, with 9 bases matching TRBD2. Per germline, CDR1 ENHRY and CDR2 SYGVKD. CDR3 length equals 16 residues. The V gene end was trimmed by 5 bases and the J gene end by 6 bases; junction bases not matched to a gene: 11. CDR3 coding DNA: TGTGCCATCAGTTCCATAGCGGGAGCTGGCGTCAATGAGCAGTTCTTC. Protein: CAISSIAGAGVNEQFF.

A note on this clonotype: The junction departs from the called germline gene at one end, perhaps through a read error. The rearrangement links TRBV20-1 to TRBJ2-7, with D perhaps TRBD2 (5 bases). The CDR3 runs to 14 residues. Germline V gene sequence: CDR1 DFQATT, CDR2 SNEGSKA (reference sequence). The CDR3 DNA follows: TGCAGTGCTAGAGTGGGGAGTGTCTCCTACGACCAGTACTTC. Its protein is CSARVGSVSYDQYF.

This clonotype was counted many times. The genes are TRBV28 and TRBJ1-2, with 9 bases that match TRBD1. CDR1 and CDR2 from the germline V gene are MDHEN and SYDVKM. CDR3 length: 11 residues. The CDR3 region is CATGGLGGYTF. The CDR3 nucleotides read TGTGCTACAGGGGGCTTGGGTGGCTACACCTTC.

This clonotype was recorded a few times. The J gene is TRBJ1-2, the V gene TRBV7-9; D is unresolved. Germline CDR1 reads SEHNR; CDR2 reads FQNEAQ (reference sequence). Trimming shortened V by 8 bases and J by 5 bases, and 15 bases separated the two germline ends. The CDR3 is 13 amino acids. In nucleotides, the CDR3 is TGTGCCAGCTCCATTTCGAACGGGTATGGCTACACCTTC. Translated, it gives CASSISNGYGYTF. Full variable domain (outside the CDR3, taken from reference TRBV7-9 and TRBJ1-2): DTGVSQNPRHKITKRGQNVTFRCDPISEHNRLYWYRQTLGQGPEFLTYFQNEAQLEKSRLLSDRFSAERPKGSFSTLEIQRTEQGDSAMYLCASSISNGYGYTFGSGTRLTVV.

This chain connects TRBV20-1 to TRBJ2-1; the match to TRBD2 covers 9 bases. The V gene end was trimmed by 2 bases and the J gene end by 8 bases; junction bases not matched to a gene: 13. Germline V gene data show CDR1 as DFQATT and CDR2 as SNEGSKA (reference sequence). The CDR3 has 16 amino acids. The CDR3 nucleotides read TGCAGTGCTAGAAGGGGGGGGGCAGCGGGAGGAGATGAGCAGTTCTTC. This codes for CSARRGGAAGGDEQFF.

This clonotype was detected a few times. The J gene is TRBJ2-7, the V gene TRBV15, with 9 bases matching TRBD2. Germline CDR1 reads LNHNV; CDR2 reads YYDKDF (reference sequence). The junction had 6 bases not matched to a gene; V was cut back by 1 base and J by 2 bases. The CDR3 sequence is 16 residues long. CDR3 amino acids: CATSRGATSGTYEQYF. The CDR3, as DNA: TGTGCCACCAGCAGAGGGGCGACTAGCGGCACCTACGAGCAGTACTTC.

This clonotype was picked up many times. The rearrangement uses TRBV12-3 or TRBV12-4 and TRBJ1-2, with 8 positions matching TRBD1. J lost 8 bases, V lost 5 bases, and 7 bases had no gene match. The CDR3 sequence is 13 residues long. The CDR3, as DNA: TGTGCCAGCAGTCCCGGGACAGGTCGGGGCTACACCTTC. As protein: CASSPGTGRGYTF.

As to this clonotype: A much larger clone lies one base from this, so it may be a read error. V usage is TRBV11-3 and J usage is TRBJ2-3; no reliable D call. Germline V gives CDR1 SGHNT, CDR2 YENEEA. Between the trimmed V and J ends, which lost 4 bases and 11 bases, there was a span of 16 bases. The CDR3 runs to 13 residues. Written as DNA, the CDR3 is TGTGCCAGCAGCTACTCCGACGGAAGTAAGCAGTATTTT. Protein sequence: CASSYSDGSKQYF.

This clonotype was recorded at least ten times. The chain employs TRBV29-1 and TRBJ2-2; 7 nucleotides agree with TRBD2. The CDR3 spans 13 residues. J gave up 7 bases and V 3 bases, and 5 bases lay outside the gene matches. Germline loops: CDR1 SQVTM, CDR2 ANQGSEA. The CDR3 spells CSVDTGGIGELFF. CDR3 nucleotide sequence: TGCAGCGTTGATACGGGGGGAATCGGGGAGCTGTTTTTT.

In this sample, this clonotype turned up many times. CDR3 in amino acids: CASSPGTSGSYQETQYF. The CDR3 DNA reads as TGCGCCAGCAGCCCCGGGACTAGCGGGAGTTACCAAGAGACCCAGTACTTC. The rearrangement uses TRBV5-1 and TRBJ2-5; 14 bases align to TRBD2. The germline gives CDR1 SGHRS, CDR2 YFSETQ. CDR3 length: 17 amino acids. V was pared by 4 bases and J by 0 bases, with 5 bases of the junction left unmatched.

This chain links TRBV24-1 with TRBJ2-5; 7 bases fit TRBD2. The CDR3 spans 13 residues. The germline V gene has CDR1 KGHDR and CDR2 SFDVKD. After removal of 2 bases from V and 6 bases from J, the junction contained 2 bases not matched to a gene. CDR3 loop: CATSDSGTKTQYF. CDR3 DNA sequence: TGTGCCACCAGTGATTCCGGGACTAAGACCCAGTACTTC.

This clonotype was counted a few times. J is TRBJ2-2 and V is TRBV19; TRBD2 agrees at 15 bases. This CDR3 has 17 residues. Germline V gene sequence: CDR1 LNHDA, CDR2 SQIVND (reference sequence). Trimming removed 7 bases from V and 7 bases from J; junction bases left unmatched: 10. DNA for the CDR3: TGTGCCAGTACCATCGGACTAGCGGGAGGGCCTGACGGGGAGCTGTTTTTT. Its translation is CASTIGLAGGPDGELFF.

The sample holds a few counts of this clonotype. This chain connects TRBV6-2 or TRBV6-3 to TRBJ1-1; 8 bases are shared with TRBD1. Germline loops: CDR1 MNHEY, CDR2 SVGEGT. V lost 7 bases and J lost 0; bases outside the gene matches: 4. CDR3 length equals 14 residues. CDR3 nucleotides: TGTGCCAGCAACAGACAGGGGCTGAACACTGAAGCTTTCTTT. Translating it yields CASNRQGLNTEAFF.

This chain links TRBV6-1 with TRBJ1-6, with D possibly being TRBD1 (5 bases). Trimming cost V 8 bases and J 8 bases, with 19 bases left between them. CDR3 size: 15 residues. The germline CDR1 and CDR2 sequences are MNHNS and SASEGT. This CDR3 is CASGAGRLSYSPLHF. CDR3 DNA: TGTGCCAGCGGGGCGGGACGGCTATCGTATTCACCCCTCCACTTT.

This clonotype was seen a few times. This sequence joins TRBV6-1 and TRBJ1-5, with D unresolved. V shed 8 bases and J shed 0 bases, with 8 bases lying between them. CDR1 and CDR2 from the germline V gene are MNHNS and SASEGT. CDR3 length: 13 residues. DNA for the CDR3: TGTGCCAGCCTTAGCTATAGCAATCAGCCCCAGCATTTT. This sequence encodes CASLSYSNQPQHF.

The chain is built from TRBV6-5 and TRBJ2-1; a possible D gene is TRBD2 (6 bases). V was shortened by 4 bases and J by 4 bases, with 14 bases between the two germline ends. The CDR3 consists of 15 residues. From germline, CDR1 is MNHEY and CDR2 SVGAGI. The CDR3 nucleotides read TGTGCCAGCAGTTCACCCCGCGGGGAGTACAATGAGCAGTTCTTC. Protein: CASSSPRGEYNEQFF.

This chain uses TRBV6-1 with TRBJ2-3; possible D gene TRBD1, 6 bases. The CDR3 has 15 residues. CDR1 and CDR2 from the germline V gene are MNHNS and SASEGT. V was trimmed by 3 bases and J by 3 bases, leaving 13 bases between them. CDR3 sequence reads: CASSEYGQGTDTQYF. The CDR3 nucleotides read TGTGCCAGCAGTGAGTATGGCCAGGGGACAGATACGCAGTATTTT.

The V gene is TRBV13, the J gene TRBJ1-5; the D is unclear. CDR1 is PRHDT, CDR2 FYEKMQ, per germline (reference sequence). The V end lost 4 bases, the J end lost 4 bases, and 8 bases lay between the germline ends. CDR3 length equals 13 residues. The CDR3 coding sequence is TGTGCCAGCAGCTATCAAGTGAATCAGCCCCAGCATTTT. Encoded protein: CASSYQVNQPQHF.

This clonotype was detected many times. The CDR3 region has the DNA TGTGCCAGCAGCTTAGTGCCCGGGCTAGCGGGAGTAAAACAAGAGACCCAGTACTTC. It encodes CASSLVPGLAGVKQETQYF. The V call is TRBV11-2, the J call TRBJ2-5; 10 bases align to TRBD2. V was clipped by 1 base and J by 2 bases; unmatched bases: 13. The CDR3 covers 19 residues. Germline V gene lookup returns CDR1 SGHAT and CDR2 FQNNGV.

In this sample, this clonotype turned up many times. The V and J genes are TRBV18 and TRBJ1-2; D possibly corresponds to TRBD1 (5 bases). Trimming shortened V by 3 bases and J by 1 base, and 6 bases separated the two germline ends. The CDR3 is 13 residues long. Per the germline V gene, CDR1 is KGHSH and CDR2 is LQKENI. The chain's CDR3 is CASSPDSNYGYTF. The CDR3 DNA reads TGTGCCAGCTCACCTGACAGTAACTATGGCTACACCTTC.

The CDR3 is CASSPSPSGNTIYF. DNA of the CDR3: TGTGCCAGCAGCCCCAGCCCCTCTGGAAACACCATATATTTT. The gene calls are TRBV7-2 and TRBJ1-3, with D unresolved. Trimming left V 5 bases short and J 0 bases short, with 8 bases between. Germline loops: CDR1 SGHTA, CDR2 FQGNSA. This CDR3 has 14 residues.

This clonotype was found a few times. The rearrangement links TRBV28 to TRBJ2-7; TRBD1 matches 10 bases. Germline CDR1 reads MDHEN; CDR2 reads SYDVKM. This CDR3 is built from 16 residues. Trimming cost V 6 bases and J 1 base; bases outside gene matches: 9. CDR3 DNA sequence: TGTGCCAGCAGACCTTCTCCGGGACAGGGGTCCTACGAGCAGTACTTC. It specifies CASRPSPGQGSYEQYF. Full variable domain (outside the CDR3, taken from reference TRBV28 and TRBJ2-7): DVKVTQSSRYLVKRTGEKVFLECVQDMDHENMFWYRQDPGLGLRLIYFSYDVKMKEKGDIPEGYSVSREKKERFSLILESASTNQTSMYLCASRPSPGQGSYEQYFGPGTRLTVT.

This clonotype was seen a single time. The rearrangement uses TRBV3-1 and TRBJ2-1; 10 bases match TRBD2. J was trimmed by 8 bases and V by 1 base; bases with no gene match: 5. Germline-derived CDR1 and CDR2 are LGHDT and YNNKEL (reference sequence). This CDR3 comprises 15 residues. The CDR3 nucleotides read TGTGCCAGCAGCCAAGCGGCTAGCGGGAGCGATGAGCAGTTCTTC. Encoded protein: CASSQAASGSDEQFF.

The V gene is TRBV29-1, the J gene TRBJ2-1; D not certain. V gave up 6 bases and J gave up 6 bases, with 15 bases separating them. The CDR3 extends over 13 amino acids. In germline, CDR1 is SQVTM, CDR2 ANQGSEA. The CDR3 sequence: CSVQKVGSNEQFF. Written as DNA, the CDR3 is TGCAGCGTCCAAAAGGTGGGCAGCAATGAGCAGTTCTTC.

The chain links TRBV14 to TRBJ2-1; D possibly corresponds to TRBD2 (5 bases). V shed 1 base and J shed 8 bases, with 9 bases lying between them. In germline, CDR1 is SGHDN, CDR2 FVKESK. This CDR3 contains 13 residues. CDR3 bases: TGTGCCAGCAGCCAAGTTGTCGGGGATGAGCAGTTCTTC. Its protein is CASSQVVGDEQFF. The variable domain in full, completed from reference TRBV14 and TRBJ2-1, reads EAGVTQFPSHSVIEKGQTVTLRCDPISGHDNLYWYRRVMGKEIKFLLHFVKESKQDESGMPNNRFLAERTGGTYSTLKVQPAELEDSGVYFCASSQVVGDEQFFGPGTRLTVL.

This clonotype was detected many times. V gene TRBV20-1 combines with J gene TRBJ2-5; D possibly uses TRBD1 or TRBD2 (5 bases each). CDR3 length equals 14 residues. Trimming removed 7 bases at V and 6 bases at J, with 21 bases between. Germline values: CDR1 DFQATT, CDR2 SNEGSKA (reference sequence). The CDR3 region is CSGDGAPGKKTQYF. The CDR3 bases are TGCAGTGGGGACGGGGCGCCCGGAAAGAAGACCCAGTACTTC.

This clonotype was found many times. The gene calls are TRBV19 and TRBJ2-7; D is perhaps TRBD2 (5 bases). V was clipped by 9 bases and J by 4 bases, with 16 bases between them. The CDR3 covers 13 residues. Germline CDR1 reads LNHDA; CDR2 reads SQIVND (reference sequence). The CDR3 DNA is TGTGCCAGCAGCATCGGCGGACTTTACGAGCAGTACTTC. This sequence encodes CASSIGGLYEQYF.

The chain recombines TRBV6-6 with TRBJ2-7; 9 bases fit TRBD1. Germline CDR1 reads MNHNY; CDR2 reads SVGAGI (reference sequence). The CDR3 has 15 residues. Unmatched junction bases numbered 9, after V lost 2 bases and J lost 7 bases. The DNA of the CDR3 is TGTGCCAGCAGTTACGGGACAGGGTCCTCGTGGGAGCAGTACTTC. Translation: CASSYGTGSSWEQYF.